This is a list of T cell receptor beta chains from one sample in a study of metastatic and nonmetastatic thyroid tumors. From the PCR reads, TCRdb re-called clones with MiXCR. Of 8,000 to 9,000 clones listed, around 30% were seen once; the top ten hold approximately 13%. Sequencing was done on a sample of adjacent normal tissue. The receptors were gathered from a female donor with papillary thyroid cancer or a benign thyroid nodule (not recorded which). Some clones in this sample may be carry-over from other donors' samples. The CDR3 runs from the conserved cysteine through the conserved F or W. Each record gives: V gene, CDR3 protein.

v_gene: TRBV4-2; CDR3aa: CASSQAGTETQYF
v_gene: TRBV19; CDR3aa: CASKGGSGELFF
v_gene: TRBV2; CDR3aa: CASSRIRATSTDTQYF
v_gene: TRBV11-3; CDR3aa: CASSLRGTGAAYNEQFF
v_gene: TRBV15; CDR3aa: CATSITPGQGLNEQYF
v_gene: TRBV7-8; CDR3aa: CASSLETGPYEQYF
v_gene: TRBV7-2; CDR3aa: CASSLAQAGPLYEQYF
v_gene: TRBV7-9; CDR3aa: CASSTGGHRPQHF
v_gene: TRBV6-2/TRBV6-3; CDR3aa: CASSYFSGSGEQFF
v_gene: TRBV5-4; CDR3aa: CASSFGGSTDTQYF
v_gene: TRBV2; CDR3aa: CASTGYLSTGELFF
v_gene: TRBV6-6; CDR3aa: CASSYSSLAVYEQYF
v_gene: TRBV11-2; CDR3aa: CASSLPLWGANTEAFF
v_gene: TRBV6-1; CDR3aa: CASSQPLNPSREQYF
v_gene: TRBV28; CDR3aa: CASSLRPLNTEAFF